Listed below are T cell receptor beta chains from one sample, sequenced in a study of blood T cell repertoires in COVID-19. Produced via immunoSEQ multiplex PCR; TCRdb's table is partial and in-frame only. The sample includes roughly 100,000 clones, more than 85% seen only once; the top ten take 4.2%. What was sequenced was peripheral blood. These receptors all stem from a man between 18 and 29 years old with acute or convalescent COVID-19. The CDR3 runs from the conserved cysteine through the conserved F or W. The D gene is left open where the match is weak. A row's size may be missing; if present it is once, few, many or a size class.

V	size	J	D	CDR3	DNA
TRBV6-5	.	TRBJ1-5	.	CASSGLPYSNQPQHF	TGTGCCAGCAGCGGGTTGCCTTATAGCAATCAGCCCCAGCATTTT
TRBV7-2	.	TRBJ1-2	TRBD1	CASSTQTGTGYGYTF	TGTGCCAGCAGCACTCAGACAGGGACGGGCTATGGCTACACCTTC
TRBV21-1	.	TRBJ1-2	.	CASSVGQPTFYGYTF	TGTGCCAGCAGCGTGGGACAGCCGACTTTCTATGGCTACACCTTC
TRBV24-1	.	TRBJ2-5	.	CATSDSPPGEETQYF	TGTGCCACCAGTGATTCGCCACCGGGGGAAGAGACCCAGTACTTC
TRBV29-1	once	TRBJ1-2	.	CSVDPRSAFGYGYTF	TGCAGCGTTGATCCCAGGTCCGCCTTTGGGTATGGCTACACCTTC
TRBV5-1	.	TRBJ1-6	TRBD1	CASSWGQGSSPLHF	TGCGCCAGCAGCTGGGGACAGGGTTCTTCACCCCTCCACTTT
TRBV4-2	.	TRBJ1-3	TRBD1	CASSQDTGGFSGNTIYF	TGTGCCAGCAGCCAAGATACAGGGGGTTTCTCTGGAAACACCATATATTTT
TRBV5-4	.	TRBJ2-2	TRBD1	CASSPTGVTGELFF	TGTGCCAGCAGCCCGACAGGGGTCACCGGGGAGCTGTTTTTT
TRBV19	.	TRBJ2-3	TRBD2	CASSRTRTDTQYF	TGTGCCAGTAGTAGGACTAGAACAGATACGCAGTATTTT
TRBV19	.	TRBJ1-6	TRBD1	CASSIVHRDREDSPLHF	TGTGCCAGTAGTATAGTTCACCGGGACAGGGAGGATTCACCCCTCCACTTT
TRBV19	.	TRBJ2-2	TRBD2	CASSIGSGRNTGELFF	TGTGCCAGTAGTATAGGTAGCGGGAGGAACACCGGGGAGCTGTTTTTT
TRBV5-6	.	TRBJ2-3	TRBD1	CASSLWTGVGDTQYF	TGTGCCAGCAGCTTGTGGACAGGGGTGGGAGATACGCAGTATTTT
TRBV7-9	.	TRBJ2-7	.	CASSFTPGHDTYEQYF	TGTGCCAGCAGCTTTACGCCGGGACATGATACCTACGAGCAGTACTTC
TRBV9	once	TRBJ2-3	TRBD2	CASSPQRGQDTQYF	TGTGCCAGCAGCCCTCAGCGGGGGCAAGATACGCAGTATTTT
TRBV9	.	TRBJ2-4	.	CASSVGSLVNIQYF	TGTGCCAGCAGCGTAGGGAGTTTAGTGAACATTCAGTACTTC
TRBV19	.	TRBJ1-5	.	CASSEANSNQPQHF	TGTGCCAGTAGTGAGGCGAATAGCAATCAGCCCCAGCATTTT
TRBV7-8	.	TRBJ1-2	.	CASSLVESGHGYTF	TGTGCCAGCAGCTTAGTTGAGAGCGGTCATGGCTACACCTTC
TRBV25-1	.	TRBJ2-3	TRBD2	CASSVGDSGAFGTQYF	TGTGCCAGCAGTGTAGGGGATAGCGGGGCCTTCGGTACGCAGTATTTT
TRBV6-4	.	TRBJ2-1	TRBD2	CASSDSRIAGTEQFF	TGTGCCAGCAGTGACTCCCGGATAGCGGGAACTGAGCAGTTCTTC
TRBV7-9	.	TRBJ2-2	.	CASRPTGNTGELFF	TGTGCCAGCAGACCGACAGGGAACACCGGGGAGCTGTTTTTT
TRBV6-2/TRBV6-3	.	TRBJ2-3	.	CASSSLARGRFSDTQYF	TGTGCCAGCAGTTCTCTAGCGCGCGGTAGGTTCTCGGATACGCAGTATTTT
TRBV5-8	.	TRBJ1-5	TRBD1	CASSSDRGHQPQHF	TGTGCCAGCAGCTCTGACAGGGGGCATCAGCCCCAGCATTTT
TRBV2	.	TRBJ2-2	.	CASRWTPNTGELFF	TGTGCCAGCAGATGGACTCCGAACACCGGGGAGCTGTTTTTT
TRBV7-9	.	TRBJ1-4	TRBD1	CASSPGTVNEKLFF	TGTGCCAGCAGCCCCGGGACAGTCAATGAAAAACTGTTTTTT
TRBV9	.	TRBJ2-1	.	CASSVGAIYNEQFF	TGTGCCAGCAGCGTAGGGGCAATCTACAATGAGCAGTTCTTC
TRBV5-1	.	TRBJ2-5	TRBD1	CASSADRAQETQYF	TGCGCCAGCAGCGCGGACAGGGCCCAAGAGACCCAGTACTTC
TRBV14	.	TRBJ2-7	TRBD1	CASSQDLPGTGEDEQYF	TGTGCCAGCAGCCAAGACCTCCCCGGGACAGGGGAGGACGAGCAGTACTTC
TRBV6-5	.	TRBJ1-4	TRBD1	CASSPGGAKEKLFF	TGTGCCAGCAGCCCAGGGGGCGCAAAGGAAAAACTGTTTTTT
TRBV15	.	TRBJ1-2	.	CATSRAGVYGYTF	TGTGCCACCAGCAGGGCCGGGGTCTATGGCTACACCTTC
TRBV6-5	.	TRBJ2-5	TRBD2	CASSLTSGRRETQYF	TGTGCCAGCAGCCTAACTAGCGGGAGAAGAGAGACCCAGTACTTC
TRBV18	.	TRBJ2-1	TRBD1	CASSPVQGQEYNEQFF	TGTGCCAGCTCACCAGTACAAGGACAGGAGTACAATGAGCAGTTCTTC
TRBV19	.	TRBJ2-7	TRBD2	CASSIGTSAYEQYF	TGTGCCAGTAGTATCGGGACTAGTGCGTACGAGCAGTACTTC
TRBV3-1/TRBV3-2	.	TRBJ1-1	.	CASSHSKEAFF	TGTGCCAGCAGCCATAGCAAAGAAGCTTTCTTT
TRBV19	.	TRBJ1-1	.	CASSIPIRGTEAFF	TGTGCCAGTAGTATCCCTATCAGGGGCACTGAAGCTTTCTTT
TRBV20-1	.	TRBJ2-5	.	CSASNFRETQYF	TGCAGTGCTAGTAACTTTCGGGAGACCCAGTACTTC
TRBV5-6	.	TRBJ2-7	TRBD1	CASSRDRGIYEQYF	TGTGCCAGCAGTCGGGACAGGGGGATATACGAGCAGTACTTC
TRBV9	.	TRBJ1-1	.	CASSVGRVNTEAFF	TGTGCCAGCAGCGTAGGCAGGGTGAACACTGAAGCTTTCTTT
TRBV7-9	once	TRBJ1-1	.	CASSLRVDTEAFF	TGTGCCAGCAGCTTACGTGTAGACACTGAAGCTTTCTTT
TRBV6-5	.	TRBJ1-1	.	CAARDAEAFF	TGTGCCGCGCGAGATGCTGAAGCTTTCTTT
TRBV5-1	.	TRBJ1-1	.	CASSLSGMANTEAFF	TGCGCCAGCAGCTTGTCGGGTATGGCGAACACTGAAGCTTTCTTT
TRBV6-5	.	TRBJ1-1	TRBD1	CASTTMTGSDEAFF	TGTGCCAGCACCACCATGACAGGGTCGGATGAAGCTTTCTTT
TRBV5-6	.	TRBJ1-5	.	CASSLEGASNQPQHF	TGTGCCAGCAGCTTGGAAGGGGCTAGCAATCAGCCCCAGCATTTT
TRBV11-2	.	TRBJ2-1	.	CASSRVGSSYNEQFF	TGTGCCAGCAGCCGGGTCGGGAGCTCCTACAATGAGCAGTTCTTC
TRBV24-1	.	TRBJ2-1	TRBD1	CATSDLGQGNYNEQFF	TGTGCCACCAGTGACCTGGGACAGGGTAACTACAATGAGCAGTTCTTC
TRBV19	.	TRBJ2-3	TRBD2	CASRGRATDTQYF	TGTGCCAGTAGGGGGAGGGCTACAGATACGCAGTATTTT